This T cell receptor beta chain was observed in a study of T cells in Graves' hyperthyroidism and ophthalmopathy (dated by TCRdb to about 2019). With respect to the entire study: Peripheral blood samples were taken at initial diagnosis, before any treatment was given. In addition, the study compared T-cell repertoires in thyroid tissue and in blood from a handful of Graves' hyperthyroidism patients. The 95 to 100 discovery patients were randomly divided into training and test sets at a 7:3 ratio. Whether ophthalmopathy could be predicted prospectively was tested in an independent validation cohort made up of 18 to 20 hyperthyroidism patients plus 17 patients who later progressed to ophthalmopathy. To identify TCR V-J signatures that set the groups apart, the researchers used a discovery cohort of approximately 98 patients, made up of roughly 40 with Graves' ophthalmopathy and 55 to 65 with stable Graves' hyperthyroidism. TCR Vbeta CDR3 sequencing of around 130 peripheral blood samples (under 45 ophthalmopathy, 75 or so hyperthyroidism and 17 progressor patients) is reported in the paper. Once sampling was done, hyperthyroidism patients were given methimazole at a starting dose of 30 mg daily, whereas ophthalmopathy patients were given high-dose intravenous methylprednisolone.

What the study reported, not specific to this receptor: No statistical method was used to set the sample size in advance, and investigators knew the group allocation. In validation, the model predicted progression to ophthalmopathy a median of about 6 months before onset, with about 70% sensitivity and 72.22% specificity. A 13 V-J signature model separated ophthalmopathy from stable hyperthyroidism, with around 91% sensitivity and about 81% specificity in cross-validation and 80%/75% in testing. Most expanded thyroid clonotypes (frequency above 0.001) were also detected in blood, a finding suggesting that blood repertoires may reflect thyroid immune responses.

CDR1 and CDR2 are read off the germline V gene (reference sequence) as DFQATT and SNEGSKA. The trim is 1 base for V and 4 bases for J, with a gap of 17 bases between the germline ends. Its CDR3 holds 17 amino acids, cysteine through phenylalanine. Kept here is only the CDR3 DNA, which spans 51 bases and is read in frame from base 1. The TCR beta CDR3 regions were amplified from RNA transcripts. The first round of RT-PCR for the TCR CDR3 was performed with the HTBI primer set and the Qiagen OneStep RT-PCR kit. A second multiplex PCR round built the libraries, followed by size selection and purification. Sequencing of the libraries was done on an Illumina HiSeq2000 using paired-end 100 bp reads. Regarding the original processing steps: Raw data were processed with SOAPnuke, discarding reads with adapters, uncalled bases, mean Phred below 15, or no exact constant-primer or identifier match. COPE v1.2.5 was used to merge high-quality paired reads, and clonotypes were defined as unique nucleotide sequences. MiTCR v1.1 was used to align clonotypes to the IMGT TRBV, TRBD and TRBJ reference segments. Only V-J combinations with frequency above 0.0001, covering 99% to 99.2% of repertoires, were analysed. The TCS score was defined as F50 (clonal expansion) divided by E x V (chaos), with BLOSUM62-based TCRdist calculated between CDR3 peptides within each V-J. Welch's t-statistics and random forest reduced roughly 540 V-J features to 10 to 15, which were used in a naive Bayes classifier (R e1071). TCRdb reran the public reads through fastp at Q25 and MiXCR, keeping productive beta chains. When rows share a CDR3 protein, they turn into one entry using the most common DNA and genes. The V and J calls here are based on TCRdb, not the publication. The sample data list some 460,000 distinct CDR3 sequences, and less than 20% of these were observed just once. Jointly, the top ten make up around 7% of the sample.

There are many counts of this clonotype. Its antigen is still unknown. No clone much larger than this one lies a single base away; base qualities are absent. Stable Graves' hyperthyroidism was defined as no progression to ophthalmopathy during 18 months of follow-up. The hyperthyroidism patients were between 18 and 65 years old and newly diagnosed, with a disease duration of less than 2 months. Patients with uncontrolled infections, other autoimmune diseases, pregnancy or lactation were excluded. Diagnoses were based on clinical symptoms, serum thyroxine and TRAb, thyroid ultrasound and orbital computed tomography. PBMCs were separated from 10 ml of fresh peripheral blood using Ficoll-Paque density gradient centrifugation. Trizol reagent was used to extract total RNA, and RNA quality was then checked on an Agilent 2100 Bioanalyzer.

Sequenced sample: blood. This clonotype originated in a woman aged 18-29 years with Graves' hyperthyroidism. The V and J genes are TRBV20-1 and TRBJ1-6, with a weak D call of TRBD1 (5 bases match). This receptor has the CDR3 CSARALDTFPYNSPLHF. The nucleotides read TGCAGTGCTAGAGCCCTGGACACTTTCCCTTATAATTCACCCCTCCACTTT.